Described below is a single T cell receptor (beta chain) sequence and its context. Residents of 20 to 25 US areas, aged roughly 18 to 89 years, made up the participants. These data come from a study of blood T cell repertoires in COVID-19. Study summary: Acute and convalescent COVID-19 specimens originated in the United States, Italy and Spain. The analysed material was cDNA or gDNA that came from T cells, B-cell-depleted T cells, or PBMCs.

TCRdb's copy holds only in-frame clones and misses some; the assay was immunoSEQ multiplex PCR. The table shows about 390,000 clones, with around nine tenths occurring only once. Input material: PBMCs or T cells enriched from blood (not recorded which). The sequence came from a woman aged 45-65 years who had recovered from COVID-19.

The CDR3 nucleotides read TGTGCCAGCAGCGGTGGCGTGGGGCTAAATCAGCCCCAGCATTTT. It encodes CASSGGVGLNQPQHF. The V and J genes are TRBV9 and TRBJ1-5, with a possible D match to TRBD1 (5 bases). V was trimmed by 3 bases and J by 4 bases, leaving 14 bases between them. Germline V gene sequence: CDR1 SGDLS, CDR2 YYNGEE. The CDR3 runs 15 residues.